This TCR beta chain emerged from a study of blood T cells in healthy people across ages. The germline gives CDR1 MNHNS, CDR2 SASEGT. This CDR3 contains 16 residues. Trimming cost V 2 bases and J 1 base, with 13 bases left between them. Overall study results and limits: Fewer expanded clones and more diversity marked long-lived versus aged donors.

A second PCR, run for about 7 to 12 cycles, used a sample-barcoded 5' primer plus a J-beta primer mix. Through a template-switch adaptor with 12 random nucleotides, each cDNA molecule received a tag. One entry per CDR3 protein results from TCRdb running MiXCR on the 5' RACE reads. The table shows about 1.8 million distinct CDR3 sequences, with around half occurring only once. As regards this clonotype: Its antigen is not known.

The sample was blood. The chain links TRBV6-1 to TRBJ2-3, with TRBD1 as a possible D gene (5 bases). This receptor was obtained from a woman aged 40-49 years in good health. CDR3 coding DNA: TGTGCCAGCAGTGAAAGGGCAGGGCAACGCACAGATACGCAGTATTTT. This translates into CASSERAGQRTDTQYF.